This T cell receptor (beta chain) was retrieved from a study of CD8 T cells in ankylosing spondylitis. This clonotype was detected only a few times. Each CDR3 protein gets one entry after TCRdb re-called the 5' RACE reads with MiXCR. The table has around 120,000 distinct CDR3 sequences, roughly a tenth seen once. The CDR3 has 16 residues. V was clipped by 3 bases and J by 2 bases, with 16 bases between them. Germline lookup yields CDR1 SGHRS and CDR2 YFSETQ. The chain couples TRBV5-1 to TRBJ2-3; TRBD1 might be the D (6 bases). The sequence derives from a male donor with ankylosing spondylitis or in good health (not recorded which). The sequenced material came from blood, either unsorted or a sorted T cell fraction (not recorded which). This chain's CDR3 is CASSSGIRQVTDTQYF. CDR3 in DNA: TGCGCCAGCAGCTCGGGCATACGACAGGTCACAGATACGCAGTATTTT.